This T cell receptor (beta chain) derives from a study of control samples from healthy donors and cancer patients. Here immunoSEQ multiplex PCR was the method, and the copy in TCRdb shows in-frame clones only, minus some. This sample yields roughly 83,000 clones, of which around 82% are seen a single time; approximately 9.8% belongs to the top ten. CDR1 MDHEN and CDR2 SYDVKM come from the germline V gene. Trimming shortened V by 5 bases and J by 9 bases, and 17 bases separated the two germline ends. The CDR3 runs 14 residues. This TCR came from a woman aged 55-69 years in good health. The genes are TRBV28 and TRBJ1-5, with a possible D match to TRBD1 (5 bases). The material sequenced was blood. The CDR3 is CASSKGDATGPQHF. The CDR3, as DNA: TGTGCCAGCAGTAAAGGGGACGCCACAGGGCCCCAGCATTTT. Together with reference TRBV28 and TRBJ1-5, the CDR3 gives the full variable domain: DVKVTQSSRYLVKRTGEKVFLECVQDMDHENMFWYRQDPGLGLRLIYFSYDVKMKEKGDIPEGYSVSREKKERFSLILESASTNQTSMYLCASSKGDATGPQHFGDGTRLSIL.